This T cell receptor beta chain was obtained from a study of T cell responses to AZD1222 COVID-19 vaccine. Study in general: The analysis combined second doses at about 4 or about 12 weeks.

This clone was counted once. V shed 1 base and J shed 4 bases, with 12 bases lying between them. The germline V gene has CDR1 SGDLS and CDR2 YYNGEE. CDR3 length equals 15 residues. TCRdb's table, derived via immunoSEQ multiplex PCR, lists solely in-frame clones and lacks some. The data contain 150,000 or so clones, roughly nine tenths of them singletons. Sample: peripheral blood, taken on day 0 of AZD1222 vaccination. The J gene is TRBJ2-4, the V gene TRBV9; D is ambiguous. The origin of this receptor is an adult in good health. This chain's CDR3 is CASSVSGTAKNIQYF. The CDR3 bases are TGTGCCAGCAGCGTATCCGGTACAGCTAAAAACATTCAGTACTTC.